These T cell receptor beta chains were read from a single sample in a study of radiation and T cells in renal cell carcinoma. Sequencing used immunoSEQ multiplex PCR; TCRdb keeps in-frame clones, though not all of them. This sample has tens of thousands of clones, with about 80% found just once. The material sequenced was blood, taken from a patient whose treatment included radiotherapy and nephrectomy. The receptors shown here come from a woman in her 70s with renal cell carcinoma. CDR3s include the opening cysteine and the closing phenylalanine or tryptophan. D genes are given only for firm matches. A clone size is listed for some rows: how often the clone was seen (once, few, many), or a class if it is expanded.

clone size,V gene,J gene,D gene,CDR3 protein,CDR3 DNA
NA,TRBV30,TRBJ2-1,TRBD2,CAWSVLLAGDEQFF,TGTGCCTGGAGTGTACTACTAGCGGGAGATGAGCAGTTCTTC
NA,TRBV9,TRBJ2-1,NA,CASTIGGGGGNEQFF,TGTGCCAGCACCATAGGGGGAGGAGGAGGTAATGAGCAGTTCTTC
NA,TRBV4-1,TRBJ2-7,TRBD2,CASSQDSGLAGREQYF,TGCGCCAGCAGCCAAGATTCGGGACTAGCGGGCCGCGAGCAGTACTTC
few,TRBV7-2,TRBJ2-5,NA,CASSPIPLIETQYF,TGTGCCAGCAGCCCAATCCCCCTAATAGAGACCCAGTACTTC
NA,TRBV4-1,TRBJ2-5,TRBD1,CASSQGLGQDQETQYF,TGCGCCAGCAGCCAAGGACTCGGACAGGACCAAGAGACCCAGTACTTC
NA,TRBV15,TRBJ1-1,TRBD1,CATSVHRGRRDTEAFF,TGTGCCACCAGCGTTCACAGGGGGCGACGGGACACTGAAGCTTTCTTT
NA,TRBV5-1,TRBJ2-7,NA,CASSLVVRARAYEQYF,TGCGCCAGCAGCTTGGTCGTTCGGGCTAGGGCCTACGAGCAGTACTTC
NA,TRBV4-1,TRBJ2-1,TRBD1,CASSLFPGQGFNEQFF,TGCGCCAGCAGCCTGTTTCCGGGACAGGGTTTCAATGAGCAGTTCTTC
NA,TRBV7-4,TRBJ2-7,NA,CASSPHFRRATYEQYF,TGTGCCAGCAGCCCCCACTTTCGCAGGGCCACCTACGAGCAGTACTTC
NA,TRBV12-1,TRBJ2-7,NA,CASSFARQGRPSEQYF,TGTGCCAGCAGCTTTGCGCGACAGGGGCGACCCTCCGAGCAGTACTTC
NA,TRBV11-2,TRBJ2-3,NA,CASSSGSFSSTDTQYF,TGTGCCAGCAGCTCTGGGTCATTTTCTAGCACAGATACGCAGTATTTT
few,TRBV6-5,TRBJ2-2,TRBD1,CASSWTGGEDGGELFF,TGTGCCAGCAGTTGGACAGGGGGCGAAGATGGCGGGGAGCTGTTTTTT
once,TRBV18,TRBJ2-2,NA,CASSPPRNSDTGELFF,TGTGCCAGCTCACCACCCCGAAATTCGGATACCGGGGAGCTGTTTTTT
few,TRBV5-1,TRBJ1-1,NA,CASSLARGRVNTEAFF,TGCGCCAGCAGCTTGGCCCGGGGTAGGGTGAACACTGAAGCTTTCTTT
NA,TRBV10-3,TRBJ1-3,NA,CAISETSRGRGGNTIYF,TGTGCCATCAGTGAAACGAGCAGGGGTAGAGGTGGAAACACCATATATTTT
NA,TRBV2,TRBJ2-5,TRBD1,CASSELGTANQETQYF,TGTGCCAGCAGTGAACTCGGGACAGCTAACCAAGAGACCCAGTACTTC
NA,TRBV7-9,TRBJ2-7,TRBD2,CASSPKIRLAPHEQYF,TGTGCCAGCAGCCCAAAGATTAGACTAGCTCCCCACGAGCAGTACTTC
NA,TRBV5-1,TRBJ2-3,NA,CASSLGSLSTDTQYF,TGCGCCAGCAGCTTGGGTAGCTTGAGCACAGATACGCAGTATTTT
NA,TRBV2,TRBJ1-2,NA,CASSDRSGVKNYGYTF,TGTGCCAGCAGTGATCGGTCGGGGGTGAAGAACTATGGCTACACCTTC
NA,TRBV11-2,TRBJ2-3,NA,CASTPSTDTQYF,TGTGCCAGCACCCCCAGCACAGATACGCAGTATTTT
NA,TRBV5-1,TRBJ1-1,NA,CASSTRSGMNTEAFF,TGCGCCAGCAGCACGCGATCCGGGATGAACACTGAAGCTTTCTTT
NA,TRBV19,TRBJ2-5,NA,CASSGGYQETQYF,TGTGCCAGTAGTGGCGGGTACCAAGAGACCCAGTACTTC
once,TRBV25-1,TRBJ1-2,NA,CASSEYTPLAGYTF,TGTGCCAGCAGTGAATATACCCCTTTGGCTGGCTACACCTTC
NA,TRBV4-1,TRBJ2-2,TRBD2,CASSQGRLAGGAGELFF,TGCGCCAGCAGCCAAGGCAGACTAGCGGGGGGAGCCGGGGAGCTGTTTTTT
NA,TRBV7-2,TRBJ2-7,NA,CASSWVWGASYEQYF,TGTGCCAGCAGCTGGGTTTGGGGAGCCTCCTACGAGCAGTACTTC
NA,TRBV6-5,TRBJ1-2,NA,CATLTPHNYGYTF,TGTGCCACCTTGACGCCACATAACTATGGCTACACCTTC
NA,TRBV9,TRBJ2-4,NA,CASRPAEEGGGELAKNIQYF,TGTGCCAGCAGGCCCGCGGAGGAGGGGGGCGGGGAACTAGCCAAAAACATTCAGTACTTC
few,TRBV19,TRBJ2-1,NA,CASSFRSSSYNEQFF,TGTGCCAGTAGTTTCCGGTCTAGCTCCTACAATGAGCAGTTCTTC
NA,TRBV7-2,TRBJ2-7,TRBD2,CASSIGTTSSYEQYF,TGTGCCAGCAGCATCGGGACTACCAGCTCCTACGAGCAGTACTTC
NA,TRBV6-1,TRBJ2-7,NA,CASSEGRQIPRTYEQYF,TGTGCCAGCAGTGAAGGTCGACAGATACCAAGGACCTACGAGCAGTACTTC
NA,TRBV7-2,TRBJ2-1,TRBD1,CASSPRDSTYNEQFF,TGTGCCAGCAGCCCCCGGGACAGTACATACAATGAGCAGTTCTTC
medium-sized,TRBV10-1,TRBJ2-7,NA,CASSVGWPSYEQYF,TGCGCCAGCAGTGTCGGGTGGCCGAGCTACGAGCAGTACTTC
NA,TRBV6-5,TRBJ2-5,TRBD2,CASSSQLAGVGGAQYF,TGTGCCAGCAGTTCTCAACTAGCGGGAGTCGGGGGAGCCCAGTACTTC
NA,TRBV27,TRBJ2-7,NA,CASRPHGLVGSYEQYF,TGTGCCAGCAGACCCCACGGGTTGGTTGGCTCCTACGAGCAGTACTTC
NA,TRBV4-1,TRBJ2-2,TRBD2,CASRGEREVGELFF,TGCGCCAGCAGGGGGGAGCGGGAGGTCGGGGAGCTGTTTTTT
few,TRBV4-1,TRBJ1-2,TRBD1,CASSSQIGTGGWDYGYTF,TGCGCCAGCAGCTCCCAGATCGGGACAGGGGGCTGGGACTATGGCTACACCTTC
NA,TRBV5-1,TRBJ1-6,NA,CASSLEVRSLSPLHF,TGCGCCAGCAGCTTGGAGGTCAGGAGCCTTTCACCCCTCCACTTT
NA,TRBV19,TRBJ2-1,NA,CASNPLGAAGTYNEQFF,TGTGCCAGCAATCCTTTAGGGGCGGCGGGTACCTACAATGAGCAGTTCTTC
NA,TRBV7-2,TRBJ2-5,NA,CASSRSWGWNEETQYF,TGTGCCAGCAGCCGAAGCTGGGGGTGGAACGAGGAGACCCAGTACTTC
NA,TRBV7-8,TRBJ1-2,NA,CASSADGNYGYTF,TGTGCCAGCAGCGCGGACGGAAACTATGGCTACACCTTC
NA,TRBV9,TRBJ2-5,NA,CASSVEDDRLETQYF,TGTGCCAGCAGCGTAGAGGATGACAGATTAGAGACCCAGTACTTC
NA,TRBV28,TRBJ1-5,TRBD1,CASSPTTGSGNQPQHF,TGTGCCAGCAGTCCCACGACAGGGTCTGGCAATCAGCCCCAGCATTTT
NA,TRBV5-1,TRBJ2-3,TRBD1,CASDLSGTGGADTQYF,TGCGCCAGCGACCTCTCCGGGACAGGGGGCGCAGATACGCAGTATTTT
NA,TRBV7-9,TRBJ1-1,NA,CASSRQAGNTEAFF,TGTGCCAGCAGTCGTCAAGCGGGGAACACTGAAGCTTTCTTT